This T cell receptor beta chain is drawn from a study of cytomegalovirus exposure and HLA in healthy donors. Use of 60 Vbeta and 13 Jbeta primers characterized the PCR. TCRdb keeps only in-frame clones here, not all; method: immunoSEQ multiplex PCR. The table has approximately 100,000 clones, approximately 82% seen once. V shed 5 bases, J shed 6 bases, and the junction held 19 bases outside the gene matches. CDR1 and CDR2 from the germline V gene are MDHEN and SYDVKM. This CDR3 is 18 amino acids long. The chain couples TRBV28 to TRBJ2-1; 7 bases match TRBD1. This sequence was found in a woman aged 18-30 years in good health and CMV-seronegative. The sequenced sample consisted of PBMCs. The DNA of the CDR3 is TGTGCCAGCAGTCCTTGGGACAGACGACTGGAACACCGCAATGAGCAGTTCTTC. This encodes CASSPWDRRLEHRNEQFF.